This TCR beta chain was recovered during a study of T cells in tuberculosis. Background on the study: Samples predate treatment or fall within its first 7 days. Study outcomes and limitations: Smaller distances to GMM-specific TCRs suggested their expansion in active tuberculosis. The TCR-beta difference was not significant; alpha differences partly reflected length.

Germline CDR1 reads SGHRS; CDR2 reads YFSETQ. The CDR3 is 15 amino acids. V dropped 3 bases and J dropped 8; count of bases not matched to a gene: 10. The time point here: new active TB diagnosis, blood taken before or within 7 days of starting treatment. Active tuberculosis patients were new diagnoses, HIV-seronegative, South African, and aged 18 years or older. With respect to this clone: Its antigen is unknown.

Using immunoSEQ multiplex PCR, the repertoire was profiled, and TCRdb retains in-frame clones only, with some absent. Of around 33,000 clones detected, approximately 90% appear once; the ten largest clones hold over 5%. V usage is TRBV5-1 and J usage is TRBJ2-2, with 7 bases that match TRBD1. Source: PBMCs, taken at tuberculosis diagnosis. This TCR was sampled from an adult with tuberculosis. CDR3 sequence: CASSWPEQTGGELFF. As DNA, the CDR3 is TGCGCCAGCAGCTGGCCAGAACAGACAGGGGGGGAGCTGTTTTTT.